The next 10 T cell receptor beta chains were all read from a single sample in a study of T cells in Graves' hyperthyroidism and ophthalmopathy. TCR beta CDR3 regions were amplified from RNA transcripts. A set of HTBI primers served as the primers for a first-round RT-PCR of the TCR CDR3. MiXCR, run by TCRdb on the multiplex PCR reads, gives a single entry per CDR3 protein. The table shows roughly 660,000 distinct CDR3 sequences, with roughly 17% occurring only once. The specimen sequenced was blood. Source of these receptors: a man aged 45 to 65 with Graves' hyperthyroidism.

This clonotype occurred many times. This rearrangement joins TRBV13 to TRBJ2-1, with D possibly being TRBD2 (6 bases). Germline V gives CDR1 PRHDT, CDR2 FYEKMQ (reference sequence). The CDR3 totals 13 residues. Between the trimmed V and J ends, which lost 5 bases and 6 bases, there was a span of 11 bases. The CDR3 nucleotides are TGTGCCAGCAGCCCTCGGGGGACCAATGAGCAGTTCTTC. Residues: CASSPRGTNEQFF.

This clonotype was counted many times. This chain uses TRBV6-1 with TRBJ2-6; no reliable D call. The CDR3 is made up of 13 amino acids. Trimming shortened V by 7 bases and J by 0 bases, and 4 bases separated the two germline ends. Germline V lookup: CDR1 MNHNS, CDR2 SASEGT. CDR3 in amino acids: CASTVSGANVLTF. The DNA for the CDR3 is TGTGCCAGCACAGTCTCTGGGGCCAACGTCCTGACTTTC.

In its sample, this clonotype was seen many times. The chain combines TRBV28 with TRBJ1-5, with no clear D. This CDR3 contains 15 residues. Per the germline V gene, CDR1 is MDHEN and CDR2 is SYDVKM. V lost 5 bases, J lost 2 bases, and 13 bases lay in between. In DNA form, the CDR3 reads TGTGCCAGCAGTCTAACATCCGCCGGCAATCAGCCCCAGCATTTT. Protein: CASSLTSAGNQPQHF.

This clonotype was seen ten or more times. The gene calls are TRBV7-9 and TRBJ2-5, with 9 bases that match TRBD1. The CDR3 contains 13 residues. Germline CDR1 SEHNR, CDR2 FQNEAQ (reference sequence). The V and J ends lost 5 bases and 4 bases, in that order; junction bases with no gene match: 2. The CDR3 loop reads CASSKTGGETQYF. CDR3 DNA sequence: TGTGCCAGCAGCAAGACAGGGGGAGAGACCCAGTACTTC.

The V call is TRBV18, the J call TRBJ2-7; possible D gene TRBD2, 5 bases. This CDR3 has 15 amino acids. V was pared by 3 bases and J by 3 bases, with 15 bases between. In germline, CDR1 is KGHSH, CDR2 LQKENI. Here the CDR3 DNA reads TGTGCCAGCTCACCCAAGACCGGACTCTTCTACGAGCAGTACTTC. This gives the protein CASSPKTGLFYEQYF.

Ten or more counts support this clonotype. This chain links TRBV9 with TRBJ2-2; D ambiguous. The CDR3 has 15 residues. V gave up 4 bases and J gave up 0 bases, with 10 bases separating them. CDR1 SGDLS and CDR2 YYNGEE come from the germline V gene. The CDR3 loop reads CASSTTGSNTGELFF. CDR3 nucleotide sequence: TGTGCCAGCAGCACCACCGGCTCGAACACCGGGGAGCTGTTTTTT.

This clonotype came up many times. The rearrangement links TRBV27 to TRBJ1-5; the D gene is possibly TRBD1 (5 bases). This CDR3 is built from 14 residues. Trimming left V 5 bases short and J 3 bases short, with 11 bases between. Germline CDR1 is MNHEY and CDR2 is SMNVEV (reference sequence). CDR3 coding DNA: TGTGCCAGCAGTCCCGACAGTTCCAATCAGCCCCAGCATTTT. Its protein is CASSPDSSNQPQHF.

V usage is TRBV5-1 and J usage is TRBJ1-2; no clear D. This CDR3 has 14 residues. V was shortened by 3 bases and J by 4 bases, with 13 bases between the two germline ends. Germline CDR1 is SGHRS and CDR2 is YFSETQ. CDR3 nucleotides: TGCGCCAGCAGCTCGTTGGACTTATCCTATGGCTACACCTTC. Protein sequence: CASSSLDLSYGYTF.

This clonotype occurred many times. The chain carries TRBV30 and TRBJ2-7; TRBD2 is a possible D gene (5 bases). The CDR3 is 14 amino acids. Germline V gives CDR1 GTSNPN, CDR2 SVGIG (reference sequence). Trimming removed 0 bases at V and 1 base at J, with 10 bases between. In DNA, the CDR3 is TGTGCCTGGAGTGTAGGAGGTTCTTCCTACGAGCAGTACTTC. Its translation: CAWSVGGSSYEQYF.

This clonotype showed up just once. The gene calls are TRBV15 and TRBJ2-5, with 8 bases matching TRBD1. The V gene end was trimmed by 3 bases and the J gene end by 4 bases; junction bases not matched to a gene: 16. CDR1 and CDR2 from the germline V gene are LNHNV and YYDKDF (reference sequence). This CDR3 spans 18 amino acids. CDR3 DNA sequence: TGTGCCACCAGCAGGGTATGGGGACGACAGGGGAGGAGAGAGACCCAGTACTTC. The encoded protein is CATSRVWGRQGRRETQYF.